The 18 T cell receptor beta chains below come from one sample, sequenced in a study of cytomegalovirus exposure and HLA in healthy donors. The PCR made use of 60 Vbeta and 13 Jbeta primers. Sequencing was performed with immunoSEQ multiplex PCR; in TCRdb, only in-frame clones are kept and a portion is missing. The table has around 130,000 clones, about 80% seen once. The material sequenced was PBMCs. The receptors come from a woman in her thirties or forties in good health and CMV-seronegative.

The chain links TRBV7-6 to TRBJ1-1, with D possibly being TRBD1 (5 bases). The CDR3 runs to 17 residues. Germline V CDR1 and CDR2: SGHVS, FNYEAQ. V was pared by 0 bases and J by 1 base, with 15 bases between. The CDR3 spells CASSLAPTAGRNTEAFF. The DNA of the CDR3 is TGTGCCAGCAGCTTAGCGCCGACAGCGGGAAGGAACACTGAAGCTTTCTTT. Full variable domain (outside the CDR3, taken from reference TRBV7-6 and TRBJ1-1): GAGVSQSPRYKVTKRGQDVALRCDPISGHVSLYWYRQALGQGPEFLTYFNYEAQQDKSGLPNDRFSAERPEGSISTLTIQRTEQRDSAMYRCASSLAPTAGRNTEAFFGQGTRLTVV.

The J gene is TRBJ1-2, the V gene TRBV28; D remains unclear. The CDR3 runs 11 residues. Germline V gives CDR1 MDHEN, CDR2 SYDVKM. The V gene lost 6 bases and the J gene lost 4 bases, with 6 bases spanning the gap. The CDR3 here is CASRESYGYTF. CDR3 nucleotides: TGTGCCAGCAGGGAGAGCTATGGCTACACCTTC.

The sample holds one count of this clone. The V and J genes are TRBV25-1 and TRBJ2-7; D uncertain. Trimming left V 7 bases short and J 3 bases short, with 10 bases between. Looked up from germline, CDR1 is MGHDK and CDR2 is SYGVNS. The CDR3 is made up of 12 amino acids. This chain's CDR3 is CASTTSGYEQYF. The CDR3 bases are TGTGCCAGCACTACGAGTGGCTACGAGCAGTACTTC.

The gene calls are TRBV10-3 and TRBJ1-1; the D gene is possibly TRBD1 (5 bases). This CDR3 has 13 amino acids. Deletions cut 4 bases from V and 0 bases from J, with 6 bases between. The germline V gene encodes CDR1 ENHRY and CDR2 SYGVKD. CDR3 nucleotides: TGTGCCATCAGTGCAGGGTTGAACACTGAAGCTTTCTTT. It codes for CAISAGLNTEAFF.

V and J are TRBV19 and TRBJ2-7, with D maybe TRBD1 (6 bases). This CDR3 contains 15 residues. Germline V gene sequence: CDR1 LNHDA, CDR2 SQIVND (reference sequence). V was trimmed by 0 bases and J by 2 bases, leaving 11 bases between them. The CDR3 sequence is CASSIEAQGPYEQYF. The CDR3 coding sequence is TGTGCCAGTAGTATAGAAGCACAGGGTCCCTACGAGCAGTACTTC.

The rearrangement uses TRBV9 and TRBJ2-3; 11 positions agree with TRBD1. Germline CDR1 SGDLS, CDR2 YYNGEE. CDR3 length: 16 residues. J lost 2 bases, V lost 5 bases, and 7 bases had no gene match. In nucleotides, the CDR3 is TGTGCCAGCAGAGCCGGGACAGGGGGACTCACAGATACGCAGTATTTT. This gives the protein CASRAGTGGLTDTQYF.

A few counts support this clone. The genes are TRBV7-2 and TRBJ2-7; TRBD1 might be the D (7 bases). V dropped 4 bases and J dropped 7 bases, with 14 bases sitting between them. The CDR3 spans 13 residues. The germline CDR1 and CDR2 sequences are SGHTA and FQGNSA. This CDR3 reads CASSSDRSGEQYF. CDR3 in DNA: TGTGCCAGCAGCTCGGACAGGAGCGGGGAGCAGTACTTC. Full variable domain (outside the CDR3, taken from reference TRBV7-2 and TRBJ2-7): GAGVSQSPSNKVTEKGKDVELRCDPISGHTALYWYRQSLGQGLEFLIYFQGNSAPDKSGLPSDRFSAERTGGSVSTLTIQRTQQEDSAVYLCASSSDRSGEQYFGPGTRLTVT.

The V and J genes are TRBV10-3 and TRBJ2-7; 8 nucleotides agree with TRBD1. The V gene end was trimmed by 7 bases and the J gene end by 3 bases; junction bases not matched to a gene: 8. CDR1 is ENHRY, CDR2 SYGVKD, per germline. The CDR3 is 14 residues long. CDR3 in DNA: TGTGCCATCAAAGGGACAGGAGGCTACTACGAGCAGTACTTC. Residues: CAIKGTGGYYEQYF.

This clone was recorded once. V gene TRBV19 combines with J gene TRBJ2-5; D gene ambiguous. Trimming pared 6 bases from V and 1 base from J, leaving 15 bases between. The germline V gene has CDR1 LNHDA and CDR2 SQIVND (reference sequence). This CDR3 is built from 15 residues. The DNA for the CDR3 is TGTGCCAGTAGCATCGGCGGCGCCCGCCAAGAGACCCAGTACTTC. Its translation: CASSIGGARQETQYF.

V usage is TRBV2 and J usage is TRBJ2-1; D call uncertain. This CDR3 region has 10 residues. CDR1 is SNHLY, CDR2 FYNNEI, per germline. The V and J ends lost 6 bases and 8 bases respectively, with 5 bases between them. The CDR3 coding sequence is TGTGCCAGCAGGGGCTATGAGCAGTTCTTC. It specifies CASRGYEQFF. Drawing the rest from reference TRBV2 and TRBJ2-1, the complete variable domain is EPEVTQTPSHQVTQMGQEVILRCVPISNHLYFYWYRQILGQKVEFLVSFYNNEISEKSEIFDDQFSVERPDGSNFTLKIRSTKLEDSAMYFCASRGYEQFFGPGTRLTVL.

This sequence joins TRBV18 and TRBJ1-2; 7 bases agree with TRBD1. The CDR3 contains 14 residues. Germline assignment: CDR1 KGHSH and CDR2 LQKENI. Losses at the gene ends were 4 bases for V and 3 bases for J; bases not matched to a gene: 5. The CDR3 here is CASSQAGTDYGYTF. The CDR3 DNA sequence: TGTGCCAGCTCACAAGCTGGGACAGACTATGGCTACACCTTC.

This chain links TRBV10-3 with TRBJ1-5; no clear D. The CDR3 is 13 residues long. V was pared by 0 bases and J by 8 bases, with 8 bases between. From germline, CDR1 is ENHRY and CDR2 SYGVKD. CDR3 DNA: TGTGCCATCAGTGAGTCCCCCCTTGAGCCCCAGCATTTT. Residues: CAISESPLEPQHF.

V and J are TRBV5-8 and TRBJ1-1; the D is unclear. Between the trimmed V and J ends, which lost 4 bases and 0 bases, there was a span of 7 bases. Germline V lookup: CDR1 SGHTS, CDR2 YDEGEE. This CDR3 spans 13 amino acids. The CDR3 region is CASSPGLNTEAFF. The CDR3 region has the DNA TGTGCCAGCAGCCCAGGCTTGAACACTGAAGCTTTCTTT.

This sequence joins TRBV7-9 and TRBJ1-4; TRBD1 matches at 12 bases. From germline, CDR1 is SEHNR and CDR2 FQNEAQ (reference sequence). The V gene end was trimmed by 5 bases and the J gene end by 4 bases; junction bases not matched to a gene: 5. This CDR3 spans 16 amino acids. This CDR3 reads CASSGDRGPNNEKLFF. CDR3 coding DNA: TGTGCCAGCAGCGGGGACAGGGGGCCTAATAATGAAAAACTGTTTTTT.

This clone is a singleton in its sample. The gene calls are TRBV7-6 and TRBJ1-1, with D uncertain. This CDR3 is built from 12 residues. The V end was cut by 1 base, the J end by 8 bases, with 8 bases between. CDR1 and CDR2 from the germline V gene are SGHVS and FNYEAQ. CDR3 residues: CASSLDPREAFF. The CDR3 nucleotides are TGTGCCAGCAGCTTAGACCCCAGGGAAGCTTTCTTT.

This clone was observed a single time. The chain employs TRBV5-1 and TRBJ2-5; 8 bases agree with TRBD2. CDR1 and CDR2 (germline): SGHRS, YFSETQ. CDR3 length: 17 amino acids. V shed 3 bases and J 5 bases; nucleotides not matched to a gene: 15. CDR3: CASSSTRTSWVGETQYF. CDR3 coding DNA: TGCGCCAGCAGCTCTACCAGGACTAGCTGGGTTGGGGAGACCCAGTACTTC.

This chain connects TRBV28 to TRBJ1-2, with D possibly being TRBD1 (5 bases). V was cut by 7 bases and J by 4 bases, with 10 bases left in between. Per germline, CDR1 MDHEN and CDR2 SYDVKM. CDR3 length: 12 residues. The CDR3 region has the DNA TGTGCCAGCACGGGGGACGTCTATGGCTACACCTTC. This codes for CASTGDVYGYTF.

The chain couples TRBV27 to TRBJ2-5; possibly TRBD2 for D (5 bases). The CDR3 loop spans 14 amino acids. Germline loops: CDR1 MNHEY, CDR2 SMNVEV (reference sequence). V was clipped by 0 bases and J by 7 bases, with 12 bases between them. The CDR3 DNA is TGTGCCAGCAGTTTATCTCGGGGAGCGGCGACCCAGTACTTC. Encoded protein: CASSLSRGAATQYF.